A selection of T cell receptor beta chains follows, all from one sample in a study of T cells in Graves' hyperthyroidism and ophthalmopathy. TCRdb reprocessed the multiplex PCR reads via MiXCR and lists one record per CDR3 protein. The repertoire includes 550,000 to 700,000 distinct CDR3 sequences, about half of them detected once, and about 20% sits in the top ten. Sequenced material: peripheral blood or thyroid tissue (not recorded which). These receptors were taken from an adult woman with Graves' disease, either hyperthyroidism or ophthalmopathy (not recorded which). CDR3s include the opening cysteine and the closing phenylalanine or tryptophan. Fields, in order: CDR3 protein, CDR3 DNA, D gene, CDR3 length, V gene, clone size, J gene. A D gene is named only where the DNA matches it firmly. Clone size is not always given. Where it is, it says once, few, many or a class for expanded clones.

CDR3aa: CASSPRAVTTQYF
CDR3nt: TGTGCCAGCAGTCCGAGGGCCGTCACGACCCAGTACTTC
d_gene: .
len: 13
v_gene: TRBV28
abundance: many
j_gene: TRBJ2-5

CDR3aa: CATSRGEDTRANVLTF
CDR3nt: TGTGCCACCAGCAGGGGGGAGGACACTCGGGCCAACGTCCTGACTTTC
d_gene: .
len: 16
v_gene: TRBV15
abundance: .
j_gene: TRBJ2-6

CDR3aa: CASSLGTGQHQPQHF
CDR3nt: TGTGCCAGCAGCTTAGGAACGGGACAACACCAGCCCCAGCATTTT
d_gene: .
len: 15
v_gene: TRBV7-2
abundance: once
j_gene: TRBJ1-5

CDR3aa: CASSQAREQHYGYTF
CDR3nt: TGCGCCAGCAGCCAAGCCCGGGAACAGCACTATGGCTACACCTTC
d_gene: .
len: 15
v_gene: TRBV4-1
abundance: .
j_gene: TRBJ1-2

CDR3aa: CACSARAGGRYYEQYF
CDR3nt: .
d_gene: .
len: 16
v_gene: TRBV10-2
abundance: .
j_gene: TRBJ2-7

CDR3aa: CASSYSYRGLNTEAFF
CDR3nt: TGTGCCAGCAGTTACTCTTACAGGGGGCTAAACACTGAAGCTTTCTTT
d_gene: TRBD1
len: 16
v_gene: TRBV6-5
abundance: many
j_gene: TRBJ1-1

CDR3aa: CASRTNDDSWEKLFF
CDR3nt: TGTGCCAGTAGGACAAACGACGACAGTTGGGAAAAACTGTTTTTT
d_gene: .
len: 15
v_gene: TRBV19
abundance: .
j_gene: TRBJ1-4

CDR3aa: CSAPTLQGADGYTF
CDR3nt: TGCAGTGCCCCAACTCTTCAGGGGGCTGATGGCTACACCTTC
d_gene: TRBD1
len: 14
v_gene: TRBV20-1
abundance: once
j_gene: TRBJ1-2

CDR3aa: CSVPLLTNTEAFF
CDR3nt: TGCAGCGTCCCTTTATTAACCAACACTGAAGCTTTCTTT
d_gene: .
len: 13
v_gene: TRBV29-1
abundance: .
j_gene: TRBJ1-1

CDR3aa: CASSLRGQSGYEQYF
CDR3nt: TGCGCCAGCAGCTTGAGGGGACAGAGTGGCTACGAGCAGTACTTC
d_gene: TRBD1
len: 15
v_gene: TRBV5-1
abundance: few
j_gene: TRBJ2-7

CDR3aa: CASSQAHTGELFF
CDR3nt: TGTGCCAGCAGCCAAGCCCACACCGGGGAGCTGTTTTTT
d_gene: .
len: 13
v_gene: TRBV14
abundance: .
j_gene: TRBJ2-2

CDR3aa: CASSLIRSLSYEQCF
CDR3nt: TGTGCCAGCAGTTTAATTCGCAGCCTGTCCTACGAGCAGTGCTTC
d_gene: .
len: 15
v_gene: TRBV28
abundance: .
j_gene: TRBJ2-7

CDR3aa: CAIRHGSGNTIYF
CDR3nt: TGTGCCATCAGGCACGGCTCTGGAAACACCATATATTTT
d_gene: .
len: 13
v_gene: TRBV10-3
abundance: few
j_gene: TRBJ1-3

CDR3aa: CSIGGGGLRNHEQYF
CDR3nt: TGCAGCATAGGTGGGGGGGGCCTTAGGAACCACGAGCAGTACTTC
d_gene: .
len: 15
v_gene: TRBV29-1
abundance: .
j_gene: TRBJ2-7

CDR3aa: CSVVPPGGQPQHF
CDR3nt: TGCAGCGTTGTACCCCCCGGAGGACAGCCCCAGCATTTT
d_gene: .
len: 13
v_gene: TRBV29-1
abundance: few
j_gene: TRBJ1-5

CDR3aa: CAISLGYTSDGQKAFF
CDR3nt: TGTGCCATCAGTCTTGGGTATACCAGTGATGGGCAGAAAGCTTTCTTT
d_gene: .
len: 16
v_gene: TRBV10-3
abundance: .
j_gene: TRBJ1-1

CDR3aa: CASSLEGEQETQYF
CDR3nt: TGTGCCAGCAGCTTAGAGGGAGAACAAGAGACCCAGTACTTC
d_gene: .
len: 14
v_gene: TRBV7-6
abundance: .
j_gene: TRBJ2-5

CDR3aa: CASSFPLTSGTFYEQYF
CDR3nt: TGTGCCAGCAGCTTTCCCCTTACTAGCGGGACTTTCTACGAGCAGTACTTC
d_gene: TRBD2
len: 17
v_gene: TRBV11-2
abundance: many
j_gene: TRBJ2-7

CDR3aa: CATPFTSGSYEQYF
CDR3nt: TGTGCCACCCCCTTCACTAGCGGGAGCTACGAGCAGTACTTC
d_gene: TRBD2
len: 14
v_gene: TRBV24-1
abundance: .
j_gene: TRBJ2-7

CDR3aa: CSVERSVGAFF
CDR3nt: TGCAGCGTTGAAAGGTCCGTGGGAGCTTTCTTT
d_gene: .
len: 11
v_gene: TRBV29-1
abundance: few
j_gene: TRBJ1-1

CDR3aa: CASSYNDEEAEQFF
CDR3nt: TGCGCCAGCAGCTACAACGATGAGGAGGCTGAGCAGTTCTTC
d_gene: .
len: 14
v_gene: TRBV5-1
abundance: few
j_gene: TRBJ2-1

CDR3aa: CAYWAGNTEAFF
CDR3nt: TGTGCCTACTGGGCGGGGAACACTGAAGCTTTCTTT
d_gene: .
len: 12
v_gene: TRBV7-9
abundance: .
j_gene: TRBJ1-1

CDR3aa: CAGSPGISYGQYF
CDR3nt: TGTGCCGGCAGTCCAGGGATCTCCTACGGGCAGTACTTC
d_gene: .
len: 13
v_gene: TRBV28
abundance: once
j_gene: TRBJ2-7

CDR3aa: CASVRVNEQYF
CDR3nt: TGTGCCAGCGTCCGGGTCAATGAGCAGTACTTC
d_gene: .
len: 11
v_gene: TRBV2
abundance: .
j_gene: TRBJ2-7

CDR3aa: CASSPFGRNQPQHF
CDR3nt: TGCGCCAGCAGCCCCTTCGGACGAAATCAGCCCCAGCATTTT
d_gene: .
len: 14
v_gene: TRBV4-1
abundance: many
j_gene: TRBJ1-5

CDR3aa: CASNPGAQEPAAFF
CDR3nt: TGTGCCAGCAACCCGGGGGCGCAGGAGCCAGCAGCTTTCTTT
d_gene: .
len: 14
v_gene: TRBV11-2
abundance: once
j_gene: TRBJ1-1

CDR3aa: CASSESDRRGGYTF
CDR3nt: TGTGCCAGCAGTGAATCGGACAGGCGGGGTGGCTACACCTTC
d_gene: TRBD1
len: 14
v_gene: TRBV2
abundance: many
j_gene: TRBJ1-2

CDR3aa: CASRTGLSGANVLTF
CDR3nt: TGTGCCAGTAGGACAGGGCTATCTGGGGCCAACGTCCTGACTTTC
d_gene: TRBD1
len: 15
v_gene: TRBV19
abundance: .
j_gene: TRBJ2-6

CDR3aa: CASSFYICSAQGTGAYQPQHF
CDR3nt: .
d_gene: .
len: 21
v_gene: TRBV7-2
abundance: .
j_gene: TRBJ1-5

CDR3aa: CASSRDFNTQYF
CDR3nt: TGTGCCAGCAGTCGGGACTTCAATACGCAGTATTTT
d_gene: .
len: 12
v_gene: TRBV9
abundance: .
j_gene: TRBJ2-3

CDR3aa: CASTMGRRKRGNQPQHF
CDR3nt: TGTGCCAGCACCATGGGCCGTAGAAAACGTGGCAATCAGCCCCAGCATTTT
d_gene: .
len: 17
v_gene: TRBV28
abundance: few
j_gene: TRBJ1-5

CDR3aa: CASSSGTRGGYGYTF
CDR3nt: TGTGCCAGCAGTTCCGGTACCCGAGGGGGCTATGGCTACACCTTC
d_gene: .
len: 15
v_gene: TRBV9
abundance: .
j_gene: TRBJ1-2

CDR3aa: CASSESSPNAQFF
CDR3nt: TGCGCCAGCAGTGAGTCGTCCCCGAACGCGCAGTTCTTC
d_gene: .
len: 13
v_gene: TRBV10-1
abundance: .
j_gene: TRBJ2-1

CDR3aa: CSAEGLRQETQYF
CDR3nt: TGCAGTGCTGAAGGACTGCGCCAAGAGACCCAGTACTTC
d_gene: .
len: 13
v_gene: TRBV20-1
abundance: .
j_gene: TRBJ2-5

CDR3aa: CASSSNLWSTYGYTF
CDR3nt: TGTGCCAGCAGTTCCAATCTATGGTCGACCTATGGCTACACCTTC
d_gene: .
len: 15
v_gene: TRBV28
abundance: .
j_gene: TRBJ1-2

CDR3aa: CSEGAHSGNTIYF
CDR3nt: TGCAGCGAGGGAGCCCACTCTGGAAACACCATATATTTT
d_gene: .
len: 13
v_gene: TRBV29-1
abundance: .
j_gene: TRBJ1-3

CDR3aa: CASNGGQGGKLFF
CDR3nt: TGTGCCAGCAACGGAGGACAGGGAGGAAAACTGTTTTTT
d_gene: TRBD1
len: 13
v_gene: TRBV2
abundance: .
j_gene: TRBJ1-4

CDR3aa: CASNAGTGNAQPQHF
CDR3nt: TGTGCCAGTAACGCTGGGACAGGGAACGCTCAGCCCCAGCATTTT
d_gene: TRBD1
len: 15
v_gene: TRBV19
abundance: many
j_gene: TRBJ1-5

CDR3aa: CASTMTGKSYGYTF
CDR3nt: TGTGCCAGCACCATGACAGGCAAGTCCTATGGCTACACCTTC
d_gene: .
len: 14
v_gene: TRBV6-1
abundance: .
j_gene: TRBJ1-2

CDR3aa: CASSLGTYGNTIYF
CDR3nt: TGCGCCAGCAGCTTAGGCACGTACGGAAACACCATATATTTT
d_gene: .
len: 14
v_gene: TRBV5-1
abundance: .
j_gene: TRBJ1-3

CDR3aa: CASTLAGGLETQYF
CDR3nt: TGTGCCAGCACCCTAGCGGGAGGATTAGAGACCCAGTACTTC
d_gene: TRBD2
len: 14
v_gene: TRBV2
abundance: many
j_gene: TRBJ2-5

CDR3aa: CASRLGQGIYEQYF
CDR3nt: TGCGCCAGCAGGTTAGGTCAGGGAATCTACGAGCAGTACTTC
d_gene: .
len: 14
v_gene: TRBV5-1
abundance: .
j_gene: TRBJ2-7

CDR3aa: CAISGPVGGYGYTF
CDR3nt: TGTGCCATCAGTGGCCCCGTGGGGGGCTATGGCTACACCTTC
d_gene: .
len: 14
v_gene: TRBV10-3
abundance: many
j_gene: TRBJ1-2

CDR3aa: CASPSDSPNGPYNEQFF
CDR3nt: TGTGCCAGCCCCTCCGACAGCCCCAATGGCCCCTACAATGAGCAGTTCTTC
d_gene: .
len: 17
v_gene: TRBV9
abundance: many
j_gene: TRBJ2-1

CDR3aa: CSATGATNEKLFF
CDR3nt: TGCAGTGCTACAGGGGCAACTAATGAAAAACTGTTTTTT
d_gene: .
len: 13
v_gene: TRBV20-1
abundance: many
j_gene: TRBJ1-4